A selection of T cell receptor beta chains follows, all from one sample in a study of cytomegalovirus exposure and HLA in healthy donors. Produced via immunoSEQ multiplex PCR; TCRdb's table is partial and in-frame only. The sample records around 130,000 clones, approximately 78% being singletons. Material for sequencing was PBMCs. All receptors come from a man aged 40-49 years in good health and CMV-seronegative. CDR3s include the opening cysteine and the closing phenylalanine or tryptophan. A D gene is named only where the DNA matches it firmly. Size values are once, few and many counts, or a class for expanded clones, and some rows have none.

V gene	D gene	clone size	CDR3 length	J gene	CDR3 protein	CDR3 DNA
TRBV4-1	NA	once	14	TRBJ1-3	CASSQDGGAYTIYF	TGCGCCAGCAGCCAAGATGGAGGGGCATACACCATATATTTT
TRBV2	TRBD2	once	15	TRBJ2-7	CASSDFAGGFHEQYF	TGTGCCAGCAGTGATTTTGCGGGGGGATTCCACGAGCAGTACTTC
TRBV30	TRBD1	NA	13	TRBJ1-2	CAWTQGVGYGYTF	TGTGCCTGGACCCAGGGGGTCGGCTATGGCTACACCTTC
TRBV2	NA	few	12	TRBJ2-7	CASRGLPYEQYF	TGTGCCAGCAGAGGACTTCCCTACGAGCAGTACTTC
TRBV7-2	TRBD1	NA	14	TRBJ2-5	CASSTGQGGETQYF	TGTGCCAGCAGCACAGGACAGGGCGGAGAGACCCAGTACTTC
TRBV6-1	NA	NA	12	TRBJ2-7	CASSGQDYEQYF	TGTGCCAGCAGTGGACAGGACTACGAGCAGTACTTC
TRBV10-3	NA	NA	16	TRBJ1-1	CAISESRSSGVSEAFF	TGTGCCATCAGTGAGTCGAGAAGTTCAGGGGTCTCTGAAGCTTTCTTT
TRBV5-4	TRBD1	NA	15	TRBJ2-5	CASSWEQGGQETQYF	TGTGCCAGCAGCTGGGAACAGGGGGGCCAAGAGACCCAGTACTTC
TRBV11-2	NA	NA	12	TRBJ2-5	CASSLVAETQYF	TGTGCCAGCAGCTTAGTAGCGGAGACCCAGTACTTC
TRBV5-4	NA	NA	18	TRBJ2-7	CASSLEPSTGTISYEQYF	TGTGCCAGCAGCTTGGAACCCTCAACCGGGACAATATCCTACGAGCAGTACTTC
TRBV7-2	NA	NA	16	TRBJ2-6	CASSLQRGSGANVLTF	TGTGCCAGCAGCCTGCAAAGGGGATCTGGGGCCAACGTCCTGACTTTC
TRBV19	TRBD1	NA	15	TRBJ1-5	CASMPGDRGNQPQHF	TGTGCCAGTATGCCGGGGGACAGGGGCAATCAGCCCCAGCATTTT
TRBV7-2	TRBD1	once	14	TRBJ1-5	CASSYGQGNQPQHF	TGTGCCAGCTCCTACGGACAGGGGAATCAGCCCCAGCATTTT
TRBV27	TRBD1	few	14	TRBJ2-1	CASSSGGPYNEQFF	TGTGCCAGCAGTTCAGGGGGCCCCTACAATGAGCAGTTCTTC
TRBV25-1	TRBD2	NA	18	TRBJ2-1	CASSPTGRTSGSSYEQFF	TGTGCCAGCAGTCCCACCGGCAGGACTAGCGGGAGTTCTTATGAGCAGTTCTTC
TRBV19	NA	NA	13	TRBJ2-5	CASSISSRETQYF	TGTGCCAGTAGTATTAGTAGTCGGGAGACCCAGTACTTC
TRBV5-1	TRBD2	NA	17	TRBJ2-3	CASSRGDAGEFTDTQYF	TGCGCCAGCAGCCGGGGGGACGCGGGAGAATTCACAGATACGCAGTATTTT
TRBV5-6	TRBD2	NA	16	TRBJ2-3	CASSWGGGFSTDTQYF	TGTGCCAGCAGCTGGGGGGGAGGGTTCAGCACAGATACGCAGTATTTT
TRBV5-6	NA	few	16	TRBJ1-2	CASSFYGGGANYGYTF	TGTGCCAGCAGCTTTTATGGGGGCGGAGCTAACTATGGCTACACCTTC
TRBV30	NA	NA	14	TRBJ1-2	CAWSGPAANYGYTF	TGTGCCTGGAGTGGACCGGCGGCAAACTATGGCTACACCTTC
TRBV7-9	NA	NA	13	TRBJ1-1	CAHTPSPTAEAFF	TGTGCCCATACGCCCTCCCCGACAGCTGAAGCTTTCTTT
TRBV18	NA	NA	14	TRBJ2-5	CASSPRGFQETQYF	TGTGCCAGCTCACCCAGGGGCTTCCAAGAGACCCAGTACTTC
TRBV7-3	TRBD2	once	16	TRBJ2-7	CASSARGLAVTYEQYF	TGTGCCAGCAGCGCAAGGGGACTAGCGGTAACCTACGAGCAGTACTTC
TRBV27	TRBD1	NA	15	TRBJ2-3	CASRDAGQGRDTQYF	TGTGCCAGCAGGGACGCGGGACAGGGGCGGGATACGCAGTATTTT
TRBV7-2	NA	NA	15	TRBJ2-5	CASSFYGRGAETQYF	TGTGCCAGCAGCTTCTACGGACGGGGGGCGGAGACCCAGTACTTC
TRBV19	NA	NA	14	TRBJ2-1	CASSISRSDNEQFF	TGTGCCAGTAGTATTTCTCGCAGTGACAATGAGCAGTTCTTC
TRBV4-2	NA	NA	12	TRBJ2-1	CASSQASYEQFF	TGTGCCAGCAGCCAAGCGAGCTATGAGCAGTTCTTC
TRBV6-1	TRBD1	once	12	TRBJ1-2	CATEGAYYGYTF	TGTGCCACCGAGGGGGCGTACTATGGCTACACCTTC
TRBV29-1	NA	once	15	TRBJ1-3	CSVEERQVSGNTIYF	TGCAGCGTTGAAGAAAGACAGGTGTCTGGAAACACCATATATTTT
TRBV9	TRBD2	NA	16	TRBJ2-7	CASSVADSGGTYEQYF	TGTGCCAGCAGCGTAGCAGATAGCGGGGGTACCTACGAGCAGTACTTC
TRBV6-1	NA	NA	14	TRBJ2-7	CASSADTTAYEQYF	TGTGCCAGCAGTGCGGACACGACCGCCTACGAGCAGTACTTC
TRBV5-1	TRBD1	NA	18	TRBJ2-1	CASSHGYFRDRGYNEQFF	TGCGCCAGCAGCCACGGTTACTTCCGGGACAGGGGATACAATGAGCAGTTCTTC
TRBV2	TRBD2	NA	13	TRBJ2-3	CASVAGGLDTQYF	TGTGCCAGCGTAGCGGGAGGGCTCGATACGCAGTATTTT
TRBV19	NA	once	13	TRBJ2-7	CASSIQYRYEQYF	TGTGCCAGTAGTATTCAGTACCGTTACGAGCAGTACTTC
TRBV19	NA	NA	14	TRBJ1-4	CARRTRDDNEKLFF	TGTGCCAGGCGAACTAGGGATGATAATGAAAAACTGTTTTTT
TRBV14	NA	once	15	TRBJ2-2	CASSQGGSATGELFF	TGTGCCAGCAGCCAAGGCGGATCCGCCACCGGGGAGCTGTTTTTT
TRBV5-4	NA	NA	15	TRBJ2-7	CASSLEGGGSYEQYF	TGTGCCAGCAGCTTGGAGGGGGGGGGCTCCTACGAGCAGTACTTC
TRBV27	NA	NA	14	TRBJ1-1	CASSFKGGNTEAFF	TGTGCCAGCAGTTTCAAAGGGGGGAACACTGAAGCTTTCTTT
TRBV11-3	NA	NA	13	TRBJ2-1	CASSFDRYNEQFF	TGTGCCAGCAGCTTTGACAGATACAATGAGCAGTTCTTC
TRBV4-3	TRBD1	NA	17	TRBJ2-7	CASSQEGSGTGGYEQYF	TGCGCCAGCAGCCAAGAGGGAAGCGGGACAGGGGGCTACGAGCAGTACTTC
TRBV15	TRBD1	NA	15	TRBJ2-7	CATSRTGGLTDEQYF	TGTGCCACCAGCCGGACAGGGGGCTTGACGGACGAGCAGTACTTC
TRBV9	TRBD2	once	18	TRBJ2-7	CASSRGTSGSLSTYEQYF	TGTGCCAGCAGCAGAGGGACTAGCGGGAGTCTGAGTACCTACGAGCAGTACTTC
TRBV7-2	NA	few	13	TRBJ1-2	CASSSYLTSGYTF	TGTGCCAGCAGCTCCTATCTAACGAGTGGCTACACCTTC
TRBV6-5	NA	NA	14	TRBJ1-5	CASSYSRPGSPQHF	TGTGCCAGCAGTTACTCGAGGCCGGGATCGCCCCAGCATTTT
TRBV30	TRBD2	NA	15	TRBJ2-3	CAWSDRLAGGDTQYF	TGTGCCTGGAGTGACCGACTAGCGGGAGGAGATACGCAGTATTTT
TRBV6-5	TRBD1	NA	13	TRBJ1-2	CASRDRTVGGYTF	TGTGCCAGCAGGGACAGGACAGTTGGAGGCTACACCTTC
TRBV10-3	NA	NA	13	TRBJ1-5	CAIRGVGDQPQHF	TGTGCCATCAGGGGAGTTGGGGATCAGCCCCAGCATTTT
TRBV27	NA	NA	15	TRBJ2-6	CASSRTDSGANVLTF	TGTGCCAGCAGCCGGACAGACTCTGGGGCCAACGTCCTGACTTTC
TRBV6-5	NA	few	14	TRBJ2-7	CASRRTGDSYEQYF	TGTGCCAGCAGGAGGACGGGAGATTCCTACGAGCAGTACTTC
TRBV19	TRBD1	NA	16	TRBJ2-1	CASSVTTGWANNEQFF	TGTGCCAGTAGCGTAACGACAGGGTGGGCAAACAATGAGCAGTTCTTC
TRBV7-6	TRBD1	NA	14	TRBJ1-2	CASSLTRTGYGYTF	TGTGCCAGCAGCCTTACAAGGACAGGCTATGGCTACACCTTC
TRBV6-6	TRBD1	few	15	TRBJ2-5	CASSYSRDRVETQYF	TGTGCCAGCAGTTACTCGAGGGACAGGGTTGAGACCCAGTACTTC
TRBV30	TRBD1	NA	16	TRBJ2-6	CAWSYRGRSGANGLTF	TGTGCCTGGTCATACAGGGGACGGTCTGGGGCCAACGGCCTGACTTTC
TRBV19	NA	NA	16	TRBJ1-3	CASSMRSGTSGNTIYF	TGTGCCAGTAGTATGAGATCGGGAACCTCTGGAAACACCATATATTTT
TRBV5-1	NA	NA	14	TRBJ1-5	CASPPGQGNQPQHF	TGCGCCAGCCCCCCAGGGCAGGGCAATCAGCCCCAGCATTTT
TRBV28	NA	NA	13	TRBJ1-1	CASTDSLGAEAFF	TGTGCCAGCACCGACTCGTTGGGTGCTGAAGCTTTCTTT
TRBV6-5	TRBD1	NA	15	TRBJ1-1	CASSSDRGGHTEAFF	TGTGCCAGCAGTAGCGACAGGGGAGGACACACTGAAGCTTTCTTT
TRBV2	NA	NA	14	TRBJ1-6	CASSEGRDPHGLHF	TGTGCCAGCAGTGAGGGCAGGGATCCTCACGGCCTCCACTTT
TRBV6-1	TRBD1	NA	14	TRBJ1-2	CASSPRGVGYGYTF	TGTGCCAGCAGTCCCAGGGGGGTGGGCTATGGCTACACCTTC